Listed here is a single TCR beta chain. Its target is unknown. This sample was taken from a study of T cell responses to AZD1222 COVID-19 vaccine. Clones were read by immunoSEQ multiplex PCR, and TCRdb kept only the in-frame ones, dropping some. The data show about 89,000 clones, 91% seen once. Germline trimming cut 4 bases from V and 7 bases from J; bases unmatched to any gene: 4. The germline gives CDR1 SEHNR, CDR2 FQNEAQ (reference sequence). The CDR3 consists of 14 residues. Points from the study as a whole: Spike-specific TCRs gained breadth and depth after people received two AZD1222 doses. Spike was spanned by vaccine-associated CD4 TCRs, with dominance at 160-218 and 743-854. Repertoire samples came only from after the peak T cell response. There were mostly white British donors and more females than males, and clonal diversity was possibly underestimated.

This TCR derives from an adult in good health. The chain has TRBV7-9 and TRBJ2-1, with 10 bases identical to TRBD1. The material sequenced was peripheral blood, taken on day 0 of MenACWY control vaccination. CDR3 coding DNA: TGTGCCAGCAGCTCAGGACAGGGGGGGAATGAGCAGTTCTTC. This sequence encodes CASSSGQGGNEQFF.